These 23 T cell receptor beta chains originate from one sample sequenced in a study of T cells in localized non-small cell lung cancer (dated by TCRdb to about 2020). Preparation of the library involved the immunoSEQ multiplex PCR assay. In its TCRdb copy, this immuneACCESS table keeps in-frame sequences only and misses some clones. Where compared with another copy, unresolved V genes explain less than half of these, and the others have no known cause. Counted in this sample were about 3,500 clones; 15% to 20% of them appeared once. The biggest ten clones account for 4.5% to 5.5% of the sample. This material consisted of lung tumor tissue, taken before any cancer treatment. These receptors came from a female donor of 60 years or more with stage II lung adenocarcinoma.

This clone is labeled medium-sized. The V call is TRBV6-8, the J call TRBJ2-5, with 11 nucleotides matching TRBD2. This CDR3 is built from 15 residues. CDR1 and CDR2 (germline): MNHGY, SAAAGT. J was trimmed by 4 bases and V by 5 bases; bases with no gene match: 6. The CDR3 here is CASSQTSGSGETQYF. CDR3 bases: TGTGCCAGCAGTCAAACTAGCGGGAGTGGAGAGACCCAGTACTTC.

This clone was seen a single time. The rearrangement joins TRBV19 to TRBJ1-2, with D unclear. This CDR3 has 14 residues. Germline V lookup: CDR1 LNHDA, CDR2 SQIVND (reference sequence). Trimming took off 7 bases at V and 2 bases at J, with 14 bases between the two ends. CDR3 in DNA: TGTGCCAGTATCCCTTCGGCAGGAAACTATGGCTACACCTTC. Its protein is CASIPSAGNYGYTF.

This clone was detected a few times. This chain links TRBV11-3 with TRBJ2-1; the D gene could be TRBD1 or TRBD2 (5 bases each). V shed 5 bases and J shed 7 bases, with 24 bases lying between them. The CDR3 length is 17 residues. Germline V gene lookup returns CDR1 SGHNT and CDR2 YENEEA. In DNA form, the CDR3 reads TGTGCCAGCAGCCACGTATCCGGGGCGCGCTGGGCGAATGAGCAGTTCTTC. Its translation: CASSHVSGARWANEQFF. The full variable domain, with the rest looked up from reference TRBV11-3 and TRBJ2-1, is EAGVVQSPRYKIIEKKQPVAFWCNPISGHNTLYWYLQNLGQGPELLIRYENEEAVDDSQLPKDRFSAERLKGVDSTLKIQPAELGDSAVYLCASSHVSGARWANEQFFGPGTRLTVL.

This clone was detected a few times. The rearrangement links TRBV6-8 to TRBJ1-5; D is unclear. Germline CDR1 MNHGY, CDR2 SAAAGT. V lost 0 bases to trimming and J lost 4 bases, with 10 bases between them. CDR3 length: 15 residues. This CDR3 reads CASSYSGGFNQPQHF. In nucleotides, the CDR3 is TGTGCCAGCAGTTACTCAGGAGGGTTTAATCAGCCCCAGCATTTT.

The rearrangement links TRBV30 to TRBJ1-1; 9 nucleotides match TRBD1. V shed 0 bases, J shed 6 bases, and the junction held 2 bases outside the gene matches. The germline gives CDR1 GTSNPN, CDR2 SVGIG (reference sequence). The CDR3 is 13 residues long. The CDR3 reads CAWSVGQGPEAFF. The CDR3 DNA follows: TGTGCCTGGAGTGTGGGACAGGGCCCTGAAGCTTTCTTT.

This clone showed up just a few times. The chain couples TRBV5-1 to TRBJ2-7; TRBD2 is a possible D gene (5 bases). Trimming removed 4 bases from V and 7 bases from J, with 21 bases in between. The V gene's germline CDR1 is SGHRS and CDR2 YFSETQ. The CDR3 runs to 15 residues. The CDR3 region is CASSQSIMDGGEQYF. In DNA form, the CDR3 reads TGCGCCAGCAGCCAATCTATAATGGACGGAGGAGAGCAGTACTTC.

Relative to its sample, this clone is medium-sized. The chain couples TRBV11-3 to TRBJ2-5; D gene uncertain. Germline V lookup: CDR1 SGHNT, CDR2 YENEEA. The CDR3 is 14 amino acids. V was cut by 5 bases and J by 5 bases, with 15 bases left in between. The CDR3 spells CASSQHRKGETQYF. DNA for the CDR3: TGTGCCAGCAGCCAACACCGAAAAGGCGAGACCCAGTACTTC.

This clone turned up a few times. The rearrangement uses TRBV10-2 and TRBJ2-2; D gene unclear. V dropped 0 bases and J dropped 7 bases, with 9 bases sitting between them. CDR3 size: 14 residues. The germline V gene encodes CDR1 WSHSY and CDR2 SAAADI. The CDR3 reads CASSESARIGELFF. CDR3 in DNA: TGCGCCAGCAGTGAGTCGGCGAGAATCGGGGAGCTGTTTTTT.

This clone is classed as medium-sized (0.01 to 0.1%). The rearrangement joins TRBV6-8 to TRBJ2-3; D is possibly TRBD1 or TRBD2 (5 bases each). Germline CDR1 MNHGY, CDR2 SAAAGT. Trimming pared 5 bases from V and 3 bases from J, leaving 15 bases between. The CDR3 covers 15 residues. CDR3 amino acids: CASSASGTPTDTQYF. The CDR3 coding sequence is TGTGCCAGCAGTGCCTCAGGGACGCCAACAGATACGCAGTATTTT.

The chain joins TRBV11-3 to TRBJ2-6; D remains ambiguous. Germline V gene lookup returns CDR1 SGHNT and CDR2 YENEEA. The CDR3 spans 15 residues. The V gene lost 0 bases and the J gene lost 1 base, with 4 bases spanning the gap. In DNA, the CDR3 is TGTGCCAGCAGCTTAGAGGGGTCTGGGGCCAACGTCCTGACTTTC. Translated: CASSLEGSGANVLTF.

This clone was found a few times. The gene calls are TRBV11-3 and TRBJ2-1, with 7 positions matching TRBD2. Germline CDR1 SGHNT, CDR2 YENEEA. This CDR3 region has 15 residues. The junction had 10 bases not matched to a gene; V was cut back by 7 bases and J by 4 bases. Written as DNA, the CDR3 is TGTGCCAGCACCCCCTGGGGAGGGCCTTACAATGAGCAGTTCTTC. It encodes CASTPWGGPYNEQFF. The full variable domain, its missing parts supplied by reference TRBV11-3 and TRBJ2-1, is EAGVVQSPRYKIIEKKQPVAFWCNPISGHNTLYWYLQNLGQGPELLIRYENEEAVDDSQLPKDRFSAERLKGVDSTLKIQPAELGDSAVYLCASTPWGGPYNEQFFGPGTRLTVL.

This clone was seen a handful of times. The V call is TRBV11-3, the J call TRBJ2-5; unclear D gene. The CDR3 length is 14 residues. Per germline, CDR1 SGHNT and CDR2 YENEEA. V lost 3 bases, J lost 2 bases, and 10 bases lay in between. DNA for the CDR3: TGTGCCAGCAGCTTGGGCTCTACTCAAGAGACCCAGTACTTC. Translated, it gives CASSLGSTQETQYF.

The chain recombines TRBV6-8 with TRBJ2-4; tentative D call: TRBD2 (5 bases). The CDR3 extends over 15 amino acids. V lost 7 bases, J lost 0 bases, and 13 bases lay in between. Germline V lookup: CDR1 MNHGY, CDR2 SAAAGT. CDR3 bases: TGTGCCAGCATCGGGGTCAATCTAGCCAAAAACATTCAGTACTTC. This codes for CASIGVNLAKNIQYF.

DNA for the CDR3: TGTGCCAGTAGTACTAGCGGGAGCGGGGCAGATACGCAGTATTTT. Amino acid sequence: CASSTSGSGADTQYF. This chain links TRBV19 with TRBJ2-3, with 10 bases lining up with TRBD2. CDR3 length equals 15 residues. After removal of 4 bases from V and 4 bases from J, the junction contained 5 bases not matched to a gene. The germline gives CDR1 LNHDA, CDR2 SQIVND (reference sequence).

This chain uses TRBV5-1 with TRBJ2-1, with D perhaps assigned TRBD1 or TRBD2 (6 bases each). The CDR3 is 15 residues long. Germline assignment: CDR1 SGHRS and CDR2 YFSETQ. Trimming cost V 6 bases and J 3 bases, with 16 bases left between them. As DNA, the CDR3 is TGCGCCAGCAAGGGCCTTGCGGGACACTACAATGAGCAGTTCTTC. It encodes CASKGLAGHYNEQFF.

The chain employs TRBV5-1 and TRBJ2-5; D is perhaps TRBD1 (6 bases). V was trimmed by 4 bases and J by 2 bases, leaving 15 bases between them. This CDR3 has 15 amino acids. The germline CDR1 and CDR2 sequences are SGHRS and YFSETQ. As DNA, the CDR3 is TGCGCCAGCAGCCGCAAGGTACAGGGACAAGAGACCCAGTACTTC. The encoded protein is CASSRKVQGQETQYF.

V usage is TRBV19 and J usage is TRBJ2-7; 7 positions match TRBD2. The germline V gene has CDR1 LNHDA and CDR2 SQIVND (reference sequence). Unmatched junction bases numbered 18, after V lost 9 bases and J lost 7 bases. The CDR3 has 15 residues. CDR3 in amino acids: CASRRTGTTPLEQYF. In DNA, the CDR3 is TGTGCCAGCCGCAGAACCGGGACTACGCCCTTGGAGCAGTACTTC.

V and J are TRBV18 and TRBJ2-1; D gene uncertain. V was shortened by 2 bases and J by 3 bases, with 8 bases between the two germline ends. The germline V gene encodes CDR1 KGHSH and CDR2 LQKENI. The CDR3 loop spans 14 amino acids. The CDR3, as DNA: TGTGCCAGCTCACCAATGGCTAACTACAATGAGCAGTTCTTC. Translated: CASSPMANYNEQFF.

This clone is medium-sized in the sample. J is TRBJ2-5 and V is TRBV11-3, with TRBD1 identical over 7 bases. Germline assignment: CDR1 SGHNT and CDR2 YENEEA. The V and J ends lost 7 bases and 7 bases, in that order; junction bases with no gene match: 12. The CDR3 has 14 amino acids. The CDR3 DNA is TGTGCCAGCACTTCGGGACAGACCCGATGGACCCAGTACTTC. It encodes CASTSGQTRWTQYF. The variable domain in full, with the rest retrieved from reference TRBV11-3 and TRBJ2-5, is EAGVVQSPRYKIIEKKQPVAFWCNPISGHNTLYWYLQNLGQGPELLIRYENEEAVDDSQLPKDRFSAERLKGVDSTLKIQPAELGDSAVYLCASTSGQTRWTQYFGPGTRLLVL.

The chain joins TRBV5-1 to TRBJ2-7; possible D gene TRBD2, 6 bases. Germline V gene lookup returns CDR1 SGHRS and CDR2 YFSETQ. The CDR3 is 17 amino acids. Trimming pared 0 bases from V and 0 bases from J, leaving 16 bases between. CDR3 protein: CASSLALSGGVSYEQYF. The CDR3, as DNA: TGCGCCAGCAGCTTGGCCCTGTCAGGCGGGGTCTCCTACGAGCAGTACTTC.

This clone was picked up a small number of times. The chain is built from TRBV11-1 and TRBJ1-3; D is uncertain. V was shortened by 1 base and J by 0 bases, with 7 bases between the two germline ends. The CDR3 has 15 residues. CDR1 is SGHAT, CDR2 FQDESV, per germline (reference sequence). DNA of the CDR3: TGTGCCAGCAGCTTAGACGCCTCCTCTGGAAACACCATATATTTT. Amino acid sequence: CASSLDASSGNTIYF.

This clone was seen a handful of times. The chain joins TRBV28 to TRBJ1-2; 7 nucleotides line up with TRBD1. CDR1 is MDHEN and CDR2 is SYDVKM in the germline V gene. The CDR3 contains 14 residues. The ends lost 3 bases at V and 3 bases at J; junction bases unmatched: 4. The CDR3 nucleotides are TGTGCCAGCAGTTTCTCGGGACAGTACTATGGCTACACCTTC. Its protein is CASSFSGQYYGYTF.

The V gene is TRBV4-1, the J gene TRBJ1-3; 7 bases are shared with TRBD1. This CDR3 is 15 amino acids long. CDR1 and CDR2 (germline): MGHRA, YSYEKL. After removal of 3 bases from V and 7 bases from J, the junction contained 9 bases not matched to a gene. Written as DNA, the CDR3 is TGCGCCAGCAGCCACGCCGACAGGGAAGGTAACACCATATATTTT. Its protein product is CASSHADREGNTIYF.